Listed below are T cell receptor beta chains from one sample, sequenced in a study of cytotoxic CD8 clonotypes in ibrutinib-treated CLL. Repertoires were generated with immunoSEQ multiplex PCR, while TCRdb's copy carries only in-frame clones and drops some. The repertoire has 200,000 or so clones, 60% to 80% of them found once; the top ten carry roughly 6.4%. The starting material was PBMCs, obtained after 12 months of ibrutinib treatment. These receptors were taken from a human donor with chronic lymphocytic leukemia. Each CDR3 is given with its conserved first and last residue. D genes are given only for firm matches. Clone size appears in some rows only: once, few, many, or a class for an expanded clone.

TRBV2,few,-,TRBJ1-2,CAIQVEANYGYTF,TGTGCCATCCAGGTGGAGGCTAACTATGGCTACACCTTC
TRBV7-8,-,-,TRBJ2-7,CASSPGTTTSYEQYF,TGTGCCAGCAGCCCCGGGACGACAACCTCCTACGAGCAGTACTTC
TRBV2,-,-,TRBJ2-7,CASRLQGTTYEQYF,TGTGCCAGCAGGTTGCAGGGGACAACCTACGAGCAGTACTTC
TRBV5-1,-,TRBD1,TRBJ2-2,CASSSQRGQTNTGELFF,TGCGCCAGCAGCTCCCAGAGGGGACAGACGAACACCGGGGAGCTGTTTTTT
TRBV5-6,-,-,TRBJ2-7,CASSFSSSYEQYF,TGTGCCAGCAGCTTTAGCAGCTCCTACGAGCAGTACTTC
TRBV5-1,once,TRBD2,TRBJ2-3,CASSLGLASGTDTQYF,TGCGCCAGCAGTTTAGGACTAGCGAGTGGCACAGATACGCAGTATTTT
TRBV15,-,-,TRBJ1-5,CATSRLGGRGNQPQHF,TGTGCCACCAGCAGACTGGGCGGGAGGGGCAATCAGCCCCAGCATTTT
TRBV6-1,-,TRBD1,TRBJ1-2,CASRAGQGRIGYTF,TGTGCCAGCAGGGCGGGACAGGGACGGATTGGCTACACCTTC
TRBV27,few,TRBD2,TRBJ2-7,CASSLAGSNYEQYF,TGTGCCAGCAGTCTAGCGGGATCTAATTACGAGCAGTACTTC
TRBV19,once,TRBD2,TRBJ2-1,CASSMTSVNNEQFF,TGTGCCAGTAGTATGACTAGCGTAAACAATGAGCAGTTCTTC
TRBV5-6,-,-,TRBJ1-5,CASSLYNQPQHF,TGTGCCAGCAGCTTGTACAATCAGCCCCAGCATTTT
TRBV27,-,-,TRBJ2-3,CASRPKRGILGDTQYF,TGTGCCAGCAGACCTAAAAGGGGGATTTTAGGAGATACGCAGTATTTT
TRBV19,-,-,TRBJ2-3,CASSPSLARGTDTQYF,TGTGCCAGTAGTCCCTCACTAGCCCGGGGCACAGATACGCAGTATTTT
TRBV7-3,once,-,TRBJ2-6,CASAGSGANVLTF,TGTGCCAGCGCTGGCTCTGGGGCCAACGTCCTGACTTTC
TRBV5-7,-,TRBD1,TRBJ2-7,CASSPGGMREQYF,TGTGCCAGCAGCCCAGGGGGAATGAGGGAGCAGTACTTC
TRBV11-3,-,-,TRBJ2-1,CASSPAPRVLGYNEQFF,TGTGCCAGCAGCCCAGCCCCCAGGGTCCTCGGGTACAATGAGCAGTTCTTC
TRBV10-3,-,-,TRBJ2-7,CAISEGSTYEQYF,TGTGCCATCAGTGAAGGGTCGACATACGAGCAGTACTTC
TRBV30,-,-,TRBJ1-5,CAWSLDIQAQPQHF,TGTGCCTGGAGTTTAGACATTCAGGCTCAGCCCCAGCATTTT
TRBV6-5,-,-,TRBJ2-7,CASSFPSDEQYF,TGTGCCAGCAGTTTCCCTTCTGACGAGCAGTACTTC
TRBV6-5,-,-,TRBJ1-4,CASSQGITNEKLFF,TGTGCCAGCAGCCAGGGAATAACTAATGAAAAACTGTTTTTT
TRBV19,-,-,TRBJ2-7,CASSIGAPYEQYF,TGTGCCAGTAGTATAGGGGCACCGTACGAGCAGTACTTC
TRBV30,once,-,TRBJ1-4,CAWSKVVFRNRERNEKLFF,TGTGCCTGGAGCAAGGTAGTGTTCCGGAACAGGGAGAGGAATGAAAAACTGTTTTTT
TRBV12-5,many,TRBD1,TRBJ2-1,CASSGTGNIEQFF,TGTGCTAGTTCCGGGACAGGGAATATTGAGCAGTTCTTC
TRBV6-5,-,-,TRBJ2-7,CASSYSTGSSYEQYF,TGTGCCAGCAGTTACTCAACAGGAAGCTCCTACGAGCAGTACTTC
TRBV6-5,once,TRBD1,TRBJ1-2,CASSYRETGYGYTF,TGTGCCAGCAGTTACAGGGAGACAGGGTATGGCTACACCTTC
TRBV9,-,-,TRBJ2-2,CASSERDNGLFANTGELFF,TGTGCCAGCAGCGAGAGGGACAACGGACTGTTCGCGAACACCGGGGAGCTGTTTTTT
TRBV4-2,few,-,TRBJ2-2,CASSHRDNTGELFF,TGTGCCAGCAGCCATCGGGACAACACCGGGGAGCTGTTTTTT
TRBV9,-,-,TRBJ2-5,CASSVGRTANSYQETQYF,TGTGCCAGCAGCGTAGGGAGGACAGCGAATTCGTACCAAGAGACCCAGTACTTC
TRBV29-1,-,-,TRBJ1-2,CSVNAVEHGYTF,TGCAGCGTTAATGCCGTTGAGCATGGCTACACCTTC
TRBV10-3,-,-,TRBJ2-7,CAISEWTTMTDEQYF,TGTGCCATCAGTGAGTGGACTACGATGACCGACGAGCAGTACTTC
TRBV30,-,-,TRBJ1-1,CAWSNPSNEAFF,TGTGCCTGGAGTAATCCCTCCAATGAAGCTTTCTTT
TRBV11-2,-,-,TRBJ2-3,CASRRQGAADTQYF,TGTGCCAGCAGACGCCAGGGTGCGGCAGATACGCAGTATTTT
TRBV9,few,-,TRBJ1-2,CASSVVGYGYTF,TGTGCCAGCAGCGTAGTAGGATATGGCTACACCTTC
TRBV7-3,-,TRBD1,TRBJ1-2,CASRQTDRGYTF,TGTGCCAGCAGACAAACGGACAGGGGCTACACCTTC
TRBV19,once,-,TRBJ1-1,CASSIGKWGPKGRTEAFF,TGTGCCAGTAGTATAGGCAAGTGGGGACCTAAAGGCCGGACTGAAGCTTTCTTT
TRBV2,-,-,TRBJ1-2,CASRNREGGYTF,TGTGCCAGCAGAAACAGGGAGGGTGGCTACACCTTC
TRBV28,once,-,TRBJ1-2,CASSPMSQMTNYGYTF,TGTGCCAGCAGTCCGATGTCCCAGATGACTAACTATGGCTACACCTTC
TRBV29-1,-,-,TRBJ2-3,CSVERLTDTQYF,TGCAGCGTGGAGAGACTCACAGATACGCAGTATTTT
TRBV6-5,-,TRBD1,TRBJ2-7,CASSYSRQGGHEQYF,TGTGCCAGCAGTTACTCGCGACAGGGGGGCCACGAGCAGTACTTC
TRBV7-9,-,-,TRBJ1-1,CASSVNSLLNTEAFF,TGTGCCAGCAGCGTAAACAGCCTCCTGAACACTGAAGCTTTCTTT
TRBV5-6,-,-,TRBJ2-3,CASSASPGTEQYF,TGTGCCAGCAGCGCGAGTCCCGGGACTGAGCAGTATTTT
TRBV10-3,-,-,TRBJ2-1,CAISERPSYNEQFF,TGTGCCATCAGTGAGCGGCCCTCCTACAATGAGCAGTTCTTC
TRBV30,few,-,TRBJ2-5,CAWSGWQGRETQYF,TGTGCCTGGAGTGGCTGGCAGGGGCGGGAGACCCAGTACTTC
TRBV9,-,-,TRBJ1-2,CASSVGSGVGNYGYTF,TGTGCCAGCAGCGTAGGTTCAGGGGTCGGAAACTATGGCTACACCTTC
TRBV28,-,-,TRBJ1-2,CASTRPGGYTF,TGTGCCAGCACCAGGCCGGGTGGCTACACCTTC
TRBV5-1,-,-,TRBJ2-5,CASSLEPGGGETQYF,TGCGCCAGCAGCTTGGAGCCCGGGGGCGGAGAGACCCAGTACTTC
TRBV18,-,TRBD1,TRBJ1-1,CASSPPRTDRYLNTEAFF,TGTGCCAGCTCACCACCTCGAACGGACAGGTATCTCAACACTGAAGCTTTCTTT
TRBV4-1,-,-,TRBJ2-7,CASSQEGGGPNYEQYF,TGCGCCAGCAGCCAAGAGGGGGGCGGGCCTAACTACGAGCAGTACTTC